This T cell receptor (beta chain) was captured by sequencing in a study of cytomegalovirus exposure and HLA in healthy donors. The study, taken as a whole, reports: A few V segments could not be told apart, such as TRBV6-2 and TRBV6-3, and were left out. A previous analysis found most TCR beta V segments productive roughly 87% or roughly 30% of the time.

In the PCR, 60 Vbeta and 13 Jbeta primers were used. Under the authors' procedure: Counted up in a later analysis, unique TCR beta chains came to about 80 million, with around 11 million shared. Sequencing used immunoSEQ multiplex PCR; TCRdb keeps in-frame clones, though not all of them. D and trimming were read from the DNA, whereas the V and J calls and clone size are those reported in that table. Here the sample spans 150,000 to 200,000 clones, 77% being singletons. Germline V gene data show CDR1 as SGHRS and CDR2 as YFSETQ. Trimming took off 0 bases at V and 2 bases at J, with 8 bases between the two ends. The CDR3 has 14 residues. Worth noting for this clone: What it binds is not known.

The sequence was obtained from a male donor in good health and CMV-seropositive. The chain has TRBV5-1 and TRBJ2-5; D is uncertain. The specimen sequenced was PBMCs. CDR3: CASSLGHPQETQYF. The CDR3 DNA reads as TGCGCCAGCAGCTTGGGACACCCACAAGAGACCCAGTACTTC.